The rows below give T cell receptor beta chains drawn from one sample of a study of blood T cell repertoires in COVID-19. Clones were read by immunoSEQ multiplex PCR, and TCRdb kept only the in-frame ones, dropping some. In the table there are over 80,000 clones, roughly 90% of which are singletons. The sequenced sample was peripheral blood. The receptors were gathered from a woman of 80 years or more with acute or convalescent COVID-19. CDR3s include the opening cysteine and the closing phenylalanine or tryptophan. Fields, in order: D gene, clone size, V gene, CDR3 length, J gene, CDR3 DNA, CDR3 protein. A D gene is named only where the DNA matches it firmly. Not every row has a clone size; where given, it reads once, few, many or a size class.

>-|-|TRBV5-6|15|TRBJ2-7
TGTGCCAGCAGCTTTCGGACATTGAGCTCCTACGAGCAGTACTTC
CASSFRTLSSYEQYF
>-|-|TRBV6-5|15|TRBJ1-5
TGTGCCAGCAGGGGGGGGGACGGCCAGTTTCGGCCCCAGCATTTT
CASRGGDGQFRPQHF
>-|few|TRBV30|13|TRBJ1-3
TGTGCCTGGAGTGCCACCCGGGGAAACACCATATATTTT
CAWSATRGNTIYF
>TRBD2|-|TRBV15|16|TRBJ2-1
TGTGCCACCAGCAGAGATTTAATCAGGACTAGCGGTGAGCAGTTCTTC
CATSRDLIRTSGEQFF
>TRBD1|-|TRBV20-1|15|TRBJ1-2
TGCAGTGCTAGTTCCGGGACAGATAGTAGCTATGGCTACACCTTC
CSASSGTDSSYGYTF
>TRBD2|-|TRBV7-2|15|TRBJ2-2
TGTGCCAGCTCGATTAGCGGGGTGGTCACCGGGGAGCTGTTTTTT
CASSISGVVTGELFF
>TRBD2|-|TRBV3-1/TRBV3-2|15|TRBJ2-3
TGTGCCAGCAGCCTGACTAGCGGGGGCACAGATACGCAGTATTTT
CASSLTSGGTDTQYF
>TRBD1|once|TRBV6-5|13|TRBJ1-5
TGTGCCAGCAGGAGGGACAGTTTACAGCCCCAGCATTTT
CASRRDSLQPQHF
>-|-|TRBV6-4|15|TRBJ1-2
TGTGCCAGCAGCCCTATTGGGGGCCCGTCATCAGGCTACACCTTC
CASSPIGGPSSGYTF
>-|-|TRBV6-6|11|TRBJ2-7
TGTGCCAGCAGTGACGGGTACGAGCAGTACTTC
CASSDGYEQYF
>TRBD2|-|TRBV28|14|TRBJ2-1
TGTGCCAGCAGTTTGGAGCGGGAGAACAATGAGCAGTTCTTC
CASSLERENNEQFF
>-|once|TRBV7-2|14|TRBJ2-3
TGTGCCAGCAGTTCTAGCGTAGGCACAGATACGCAGTATTTT
CASSSSVGTDTQYF
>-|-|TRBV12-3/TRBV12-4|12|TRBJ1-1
TGTGCCAGCAGTTATTCAGGGACTGAAGCTTTCTTT
CASSYSGTEAFF